The clone carrying this T cell receptor beta chain was detected only a few times. The data originate from a study of T cell responses to AZD1222 COVID-19 vaccine. Deletions cut 6 bases from V and 1 base from J, with 10 bases between. Germline CDR1 reads MNHNY; CDR2 reads SVGAGI (reference sequence). This CDR3 comprises 14 residues. Measured with immunoSEQ multiplex PCR; TCRdb has only the in-frame clones, and not every one. Counted here are some 64,000 clones, 76% occurring once; the ten biggest clones make up more than 13%. This sequence originates from an adult in good health. V is TRBV6-6 and J is TRBJ1-5; tentative D call: TRBD1 (5 bases). This material consisted of peripheral blood, taken on day 0 of AZD1222 vaccination. In DNA form, the CDR3 reads TGTGCCAGCAGGACCCAGGGCAGCAATCAGCCCCAGCATTTT. Translation: CASRTQGSNQPQHF.